A single sample is the source of the 23 T cell receptor beta chains below, sequenced in a study of T cells in Graves' hyperthyroidism and ophthalmopathy. RNA transcripts yielded amplified TCR beta CDR3 regions. Carried out on the TCR CDR3, a first-round RT-PCR used the HTBI primer set. TCRdb used MiXCR to reprocess the multiplex PCR reads, holding one entry per CDR3 protein. The sample includes a few hundred thousand distinct CDR3 sequences, over 11% of them seen just once. The specimen was blood. The receptors derive from a woman aged 30 to 39 with Graves' hyperthyroidism that later progressed to Graves' ophthalmopathy.

At least ten counts were recorded for this clonotype. The chain joins TRBV3-1 to TRBJ2-2, with 7 bases aligning to TRBD2. V shed 4 bases and J 2 bases; nucleotides not matched to a gene: 4. Looked up from germline, CDR1 is LGHDT and CDR2 is YNNKEL (reference sequence). This CDR3 region has 15 residues. DNA for the CDR3: TGTGCCAGCAGCCCAGGACTAGTAAACACCGGGGAGCTGTTTTTT. Translating it yields CASSPGLVNTGELFF.

This clonotype appeared a few times. V and J are TRBV5-8 and TRBJ1-1; weak D call: TRBD1 (6 bases). The CDR3 has 14 residues. Per germline, CDR1 SGHTS and CDR2 YDEGEE. V lost 4 bases and J 10 bases, leaving 20 bases between the germline ends. CDR3 DNA sequence: TGTGCCAGCAGCGCAACCGGTTCGCAGGGGAGAGCTTTCTTT. Amino acid sequence: CASSATGSQGRAFF.

The chain has TRBV13 and TRBJ2-2; tentatively, D is TRBD1 (6 bases). The germline V gene has CDR1 PRHDT and CDR2 FYEKMQ (reference sequence). The CDR3 loop spans 16 amino acids. The V end was cut by 6 bases, the J end by 5 bases, with 19 bases between. The CDR3 nucleotides read TGTGCCAGCAGAAGGAGAGGGGGTCTCTCAACCGGGGAGCTGTTTTTT. It translates to CASRRRGGLSTGELFF.

This clonotype occurred many times. The chain joins TRBV20-1 to TRBJ1-4; D gene ambiguous. The CDR3 has 14 residues. V lost 5 bases and J lost 4, with 14 bases in between. Germline CDR1 is DFQATT and CDR2 is SNEGSKA (reference sequence). CDR3 protein: CSAGGGVDNEKLFF. As DNA, the CDR3 is TGCAGTGCTGGTGGCGGGGTAGATAATGAAAAACTGTTTTTT.

CDR3: CASSPPLAGVSYNEQFF. The CDR3 nucleotides are TGTGCCAGCTCACCACCACTAGCGGGAGTATCCTACAATGAGCAGTTCTTC. The chain uses TRBV18 and TRBJ2-1, with 11 bases lining up with TRBD2. The CDR3 consists of 17 residues. Germline lookup yields CDR1 KGHSH and CDR2 LQKENI. The J segment lost 1 base and the V segment lost 0 bases, leaving 2 bases of the junction unmatched.

This clonotype has ten or more counts. The rearrangement joins TRBV27 to TRBJ2-1; unclear D gene. The V end lost 3 bases, the J end lost 4 bases, and 13 bases lay between the germline ends. CDR3 length equals 15 residues. Germline CDR1 is MNHEY and CDR2 is SMNVEV (reference sequence). CDR3 DNA: TGTGCCAGCAGTTTGGTGGGCTCCCTTTACAATGAGCAGTTCTTC. As protein: CASSLVGSLYNEQFF.

This sequence joins TRBV27 and TRBJ2-2; possibly TRBD1 for D (6 bases). The CDR3 is made up of 14 amino acids. Between the trimmed V and J ends, which lost 6 bases and 7 bases, there was a span of 15 bases. Germline V lookup: CDR1 MNHEY, CDR2 SMNVEV (reference sequence). CDR3 coding DNA: TGTGCCAGCAGAGAGGCAGGGGCGAGCGGGGAGCTGTTTTTT. Translated: CASREAGASGELFF.

This clonotype was counted a few times. The genes are TRBV20-1 and TRBJ1-1; 7 nucleotides match TRBD1. This CDR3 is built from 15 residues. V was pared by 1 base and J by 2 bases, with 7 bases of the junction left unmatched. Germline V gene lookup returns CDR1 DFQATT and CDR2 SNEGSKA (reference sequence). The CDR3 DNA is TGCAGTGCTAGAGGGGACAGAGACCTAAACACTGAAGCTTTCTTT. Translation gives CSARGDRDLNTEAFF.

This clonotype was picked up many times. V gene TRBV9 combines with J gene TRBJ2-7; 8 positions match TRBD1. V was pared by 3 bases and J by 4 bases, with 12 bases of the junction left unmatched. Germline V CDR1 and CDR2: SGDLS, YYNGEE. This CDR3 region has 16 residues. This CDR3 is CASSARPQGAGYEQYF. As DNA, the CDR3 is TGTGCCAGCAGCGCGCGACCCCAGGGGGCCGGGTACGAGCAGTACTTC. The variable domain in full, with the rest retrieved from reference TRBV9 and TRBJ2-7, is DSGVTQTPKHLITATGQRVTLRCSPRSGDLSVYWYQQSLDQGLQFLIQYYNGEERAKGNILERFSAQQFPDLHSELNLSSLELGDSALYFCASSARPQGAGYEQYFGPGTRLTVT.

The genes are TRBV30 and TRBJ1-1; no firm D call. The CDR3 has 11 amino acids. Germline V gene sequence: CDR1 GTSNPN, CDR2 SVGIG (reference sequence). The V gene lost 5 bases and the J gene lost 8 bases, with 12 bases spanning the gap. The CDR3 reads CAWVREKEAFF. The CDR3 DNA sequence: TGTGCCTGGGTCCGGGAAAAAGAAGCTTTCTTT.

The sample holds a few counts of this clonotype. This sequence joins TRBV7-9 and TRBJ2-1, with 9 bases identical to TRBD2. The CDR3 contains 16 residues. Germline lookup yields CDR1 SEHNR and CDR2 FQNEAQ (reference sequence). V lost 5 bases to trimming and J lost 0 bases; unmatched junction nucleotides: 5. CDR3 protein: CASSLFSGSSYNEQFF. The CDR3 bases are TGTGCCAGCAGCCTTTTTAGCGGGAGCTCCTACAATGAGCAGTTCTTC.

This clonotype was seen repeatedly, ten times or more. The chain recombines TRBV6-2 or TRBV6-3 with TRBJ1-1, with D hard to call. V was cut by 2 bases and J by 2 bases, with 9 bases left in between. Looked up from germline, CDR1 is MNHEY and CDR2 is SVGEGT. This CDR3 region has 14 residues. The CDR3 here is CASSYPDPNTEAFF. In nucleotides, the CDR3 is TGTGCCAGCAGTTACCCGGACCCAAACACTGAAGCTTTCTTT.

As regards this clonotype: Given a much more abundant clone one base away, this may be a read error. The gene calls are TRBV9 and TRBJ2-7, with 9 nucleotides matching TRBD2. The CDR3 is made up of 15 amino acids. The V gene end was trimmed by 1 base and the J gene end by 5 bases; junction bases not matched to a gene: 7. Germline CDR1 reads SGDLS; CDR2 reads YYNGEE. This CDR3 reads CASSVTGLAFDEQYF. The DNA of the CDR3 is TGTGCCAGCAGCGTAACGGGACTAGCCTTCGACGAGCAGTACTTC.

This clonotype was seen at least ten times. This rearrangement joins TRBV29-1 to TRBJ1-1; tentatively, D is TRBD1 (5 bases). CDR1 is SQVTM and CDR2 is ANQGSEA in the germline V gene. The CDR3 spans 15 residues. V was clipped by 3 bases and J by 3 bases, with 17 bases between them. This CDR3 is CSVEGQGDGDTEAFF. The DNA of the CDR3 is TGCAGCGTTGAGGGGCAGGGCGACGGTGACACTGAAGCTTTCTTT. The complete variable domain, with remaining parts taken from reference TRBV29-1 and TRBJ1-1, reads SAVISQKPSRDICQRGTSLTIQCQVDSQVTMMFWYRQQPGQSLTLIATANQGSEATYESGFVIDKFPISRPNLTFSTLTVSNMSPEDSSIYLCSVEGQGDGDTEAFFGQGTRLTVV.

This clonotype has a count of ten or more. This chain connects TRBV27 to TRBJ1-2; 12 bases align to TRBD1. The trim removed 2 bases at V and 0 bases at J, leaving 4 bases unmatched. This CDR3 spans 17 amino acids. Germline CDR1 MNHEY, CDR2 SMNVEV (reference sequence). CDR3 sequence: CASSLRDRGPSNYGYTF. CDR3 in DNA: TGTGCCAGCAGTTTAAGGGACAGGGGGCCCTCTAACTATGGCTACACCTTC.

The sample holds many counts of this clonotype. The chain uses TRBV24-1 and TRBJ2-7; D is possibly TRBD1 (6 bases). V was cut by 5 bases and J by 7 bases, with 14 bases left in between. Germline V gene lookup returns CDR1 KGHDR and CDR2 SFDVKD. The CDR3 runs to 13 residues. CDR3 DNA sequence: TGTGCCACCAGTGCCTTCCCCGGACAGGAGCAGTACTTC. This translates into CATSAFPGQEQYF.

This clonotype was counted between two and nine times. The chain couples TRBV28 to TRBJ1-2; unclear D gene. V dropped 7 bases and J dropped 3 bases, with 12 bases sitting between them. The V gene's germline CDR1 is MDHEN and CDR2 SYDVKM. The CDR3 loop spans 13 amino acids. The CDR3 DNA sequence: TGTGCCAGCACCACCGGAGGGCACTATGGCTACACCTTC. It is translated as CASTTGGHYGYTF.

This clonotype has more than one count but fewer than ten. The V call is TRBV7-2, the J call TRBJ2-3; TRBD2 matches 13 bases. J was trimmed by 2 bases and V by 2 bases; bases with no gene match: 10. CDR1 and CDR2 (germline): SGHTA, FQGNSA. CDR3 size: 19 residues. The CDR3 DNA is TGTGCCAGCAGCTTACCTACTAGCGGGAGGGCCGTGGACACAGATACGCAGTATTTT. Its protein product is CASSLPTSGRAVDTDTQYF.

This clonotype occurred many times. The V gene is TRBV5-1, the J gene TRBJ1-4; no reliable D call. CDR1 is SGHRS and CDR2 is YFSETQ in the germline V gene. There are 17 residues in the CDR3. V gave up 0 bases and J gave up 0 bases, with 12 bases separating them. CDR3 sequence reads: CASSLGQAGATNEKLFF. The CDR3, as DNA: TGCGCCAGCAGCTTGGGCCAGGCCGGGGCAACTAATGAAAAACTGTTTTTT.

This clonotype appeared a few times. The rearrangement links TRBV7-9 to TRBJ1-1; TRBD1 aligns across 8 bases. The trim removed 5 bases at V and 2 bases at J, leaving 4 bases unmatched. The CDR3 covers 14 residues. CDR1 SEHNR and CDR2 FQNEAQ come from the germline V gene (reference sequence). CDR3 coding DNA: TGTGCCAGCAGCCAGGGACAGGTCAACACTGAAGCTTTCTTT. Protein: CASSQGQVNTEAFF.

This clonotype was observed a handful of times. The CDR3 nucleotides are TGTGCCAGCACCCCAGGTCGAACAGGGGGCTTAAGCAATCAGCCCCAGCATTTT. It is translated as CASTPGRTGGLSNQPQHF. The V and J genes are TRBV7-8 and TRBJ1-5; 9 positions agree with TRBD1. This CDR3 spans 18 amino acids. Losses at the gene ends were 7 bases for V and 1 base for J; bases not matched to a gene: 14. Per the germline V gene, CDR1 is SGHVS and CDR2 is FQNEAQ.

Turning to this clonotype: As the CDR3 is not closed by the conserved phenylalanine or tryptophan, this likely results from a read error. The rearrangement links TRBV7-9 to TRBJ1-2, with 7 positions matching TRBD1. The CDR3 length is 14 residues. Germline V lookup: CDR1 SEHNR, CDR2 FQNEAQ (reference sequence). The V and J ends lost 1 base and 4 bases, in that order; junction bases with no gene match: 3. The CDR3 is CASSLGTGPYGYTS. The CDR3 coding sequence is TGTGCCAGCAGCTTAGGGACAGGACCCTATGGCTACACCTCC.

This clonotype was counted ten times or more. The chain combines TRBV28 with TRBJ2-7; 7 bases map to TRBD1. From germline, CDR1 is MDHEN and CDR2 SYDVKM. Trimming cost V 8 bases and J 3 bases; bases outside gene matches: 7. This CDR3 comprises 13 residues. DNA of the CDR3: TGTGCCAGCGGGGTGACAGGGCTCTACGAGCAGTACTTC. The encoded protein is CASGVTGLYEQYF.